What follows are 22 T cell receptor beta chains derived from one specimen sequenced in a study of blood T cell repertoires in COVID-19. TCRdb's copy holds only in-frame clones and misses some; the assay was immunoSEQ multiplex PCR. The sample has 150,000 to 200,000 clones; around 81% are singletons. Sequencing was carried out using PBMCs or T cells enriched from blood (not recorded which). The origin of the receptors is a man in his forties or fifties who had recovered from COVID-19.

In its sample, this clone was seen many times. V usage is TRBV6-4 and J usage is TRBJ2-7, with 9 bases that match TRBD1. Germline loops: CDR1 MRHNA, CDR2 SNTAGT. V was clipped by 7 bases and J by 5 bases; unmatched bases: 6. This CDR3 spans 13 amino acids. The CDR3 sequence is CASTIRDRDEQYF. The CDR3 DNA follows: TGTGCCAGCACCATCCGGGACAGGGACGAGCAGTACTTC.

The chain has TRBV11-3 and TRBJ2-3, with D maybe TRBD1 (6 bases). V shed 0 bases and J shed 4 bases, with 17 bases lying between them. The CDR3 spans 17 residues. Germline V gene lookup returns CDR1 SGHNT and CDR2 YENEEA. CDR3 bases: TGTGCCAGCAGCTTAGAACTGGTCGGTGAGGGGGCAGATACGCAGTATTTT. Encoded protein: CASSLELVGEGADTQYF.

The chain uses TRBV19 and TRBJ1-3; D not certain. Looked up from germline, CDR1 is LNHDA and CDR2 is SQIVND (reference sequence). V dropped 4 bases and J dropped 2 bases, with 15 bases sitting between them. The CDR3 loop spans 16 amino acids. For the CDR3, the DNA is TGTGCCAGTAGTACGTTGGTGCAGCGCGCTGGAAACACCATATATTTT. It translates to CASSTLVQRAGNTIYF.

This chain links TRBV5-1 with TRBJ1-3; no reliable D call. Trimming cost V 2 bases and J 4 bases, with 16 bases left between them. The germline CDR1 and CDR2 sequences are SGHRS and YFSETQ. CDR3 length equals 16 residues. The CDR3 sequence is CASSFVDLSSGNTIYF. In nucleotides, the CDR3 is TGCGCCAGCAGCTTTGTGGACTTATCCTCGGGAAACACCATATATTTT.

V usage is TRBV24-1 and J usage is TRBJ2-3; D is perhaps TRBD2 (7 bases). The V gene's germline CDR1 is KGHDR and CDR2 SFDVKD. The V end lost 5 bases, the J end lost 8 bases, and 22 bases lay between the germline ends. CDR3 length: 16 amino acids. The CDR3 DNA reads TGTGCCACCAGTGCTGCGGGGGCCAGCGGAGAGGGTACGCAGTATTTT. It codes for CATSAAGASGEGTQYF.

CDR3 sequence reads: CASSLSGVGGETQYF. The CDR3 nucleotides are TGTGCCAGCAGTCTCTCGGGGGTTGGTGGAGAGACCCAGTACTTC. The chain couples TRBV6-5 to TRBJ2-5; tentatively, D is TRBD2 (6 bases). The germline V gene has CDR1 MNHEY and CDR2 SVGAGI. The CDR3 spans 15 residues. The germline V and J ends were trimmed by 5 bases and 4 bases, with 17 bases remaining between them.

The chain recombines TRBV7-6 with TRBJ1-4; the D is unclear. The germline CDR1 and CDR2 sequences are SGHVS and FNYEAQ. The V end was cut by 2 bases, the J end by 4 bases, with 11 bases between. CDR3 length equals 15 residues. In nucleotides, the CDR3 is TGTGCCAGCAGCTTAAGGACTGGGCGTAATGAAAAACTGTTTTTT. Its translation: CASSLRTGRNEKLFF.

V gene TRBV7-2 combines with J gene TRBJ2-1, with 7 positions matching TRBD2. V gave up 5 bases and J gave up 6 bases; unmatched junction bases: 16. CDR1 is SGHTA and CDR2 is FQGNSA in the germline V gene. The CDR3 has 17 amino acids. CDR3 in amino acids: CASSRSGAGPGTNEQFF. CDR3 nucleotide sequence: TGTGCCAGCAGCAGGAGCGGGGCGGGGCCGGGGACCAATGAGCAGTTCTTC.

The chain couples TRBV27 to TRBJ1-2, with TRBD1 as a possible D gene (6 bases). There are 15 residues in the CDR3. From germline, CDR1 is MNHEY and CDR2 SMNVEV (reference sequence). The V end lost 5 bases, the J end lost 4 bases, and 17 bases lay between the germline ends. As DNA, the CDR3 is TGTGCCAGCAGTCCCGGGGAGCTACAGGGCTATGGCTACACCTTC. This gives the protein CASSPGELQGYGYTF.

This clone showed up just once. V and J are TRBV6-2 or TRBV6-3 and TRBJ2-1, with 8 bases lining up with TRBD1. V shed 5 bases, J shed 12 bases, and the junction held 6 bases outside the gene matches. This CDR3 contains 12 residues. Germline V gene lookup returns CDR1 MNHEY and CDR2 SVGEGT. CDR3 in amino acids: CASSPYRGWQFF. The CDR3 coding sequence is TGTGCCAGCAGTCCCTACAGGGGGTGGCAGTTCTTC.

The genes are TRBV19 and TRBJ1-5; D uncertain. Trimming removed 6 bases from V and 2 bases from J, with 11 bases in between. CDR1 is LNHDA and CDR2 is SQIVND in the germline V gene (reference sequence). This CDR3 comprises 14 residues. CDR3 residues: CASRLPGGNQPQHF. Here the CDR3 DNA reads TGTGCCAGTAGACTCCCCGGGGGCAATCAGCCCCAGCATTTT.

CDR3 sequence: CASSKGTGSYSNQPQHF. Here the CDR3 DNA reads TGTGCCAGCAGCAAAGGGACAGGCTCTTATAGCAATCAGCCCCAGCATTTT. V gene TRBV21-1 combines with J gene TRBJ1-5; whether TRBD1, the table's D call, matches the DNA was not checked. TRBV21-1 is a pseudogene locus. The CDR3 extends over 17 amino acids.

The chain joins TRBV7-8 to TRBJ2-3; possibly TRBD2 for D (6 bases). This CDR3 spans 15 amino acids. CDR1 and CDR2 (germline): SGHVS, FQNEAQ. V was shortened by 1 base and J by 2 bases, with 10 bases between the two germline ends. CDR3 sequence reads: CASSLGLVATDTQYF. Here the CDR3 DNA reads TGTGCCAGCAGCTTAGGACTAGTTGCCACAGATACGCAGTATTTT.

This chain joins TRBV30 and TRBJ2-3; perhaps TRBD1 as D (7 bases). Germline-derived CDR1 and CDR2 are GTSNPN and SVGIG (reference sequence). The V end was cut by 5 bases, the J end by 3 bases, with 12 bases between. This CDR3 comprises 13 residues. The CDR3 spells CAWARGRTDTQYF. DNA of the CDR3: TGTGCCTGGGCCAGGGGGAGGACAGATACGCAGTATTTT.

The chain uses TRBV2 and TRBJ1-3; the D is unclear. V lost 4 bases to trimming and J lost 0 bases, with 13 bases between them. Germline CDR1 reads SNHLY; CDR2 reads FYNNEI. This CDR3 comprises 16 residues. This CDR3 is CASSARPKSSGNTIYF. The CDR3 DNA follows: TGTGCCAGCAGTGCCAGGCCGAAGAGCTCTGGAAACACCATATATTTT.

This clone was recorded once. The gene calls are TRBV29-1 and TRBJ2-7, with 10 bases lining up with TRBD1. This CDR3 has 14 amino acids. Trimming cost V 4 bases and J 7 bases; bases outside gene matches: 10. Germline V gives CDR1 SQVTM, CDR2 ANQGSEA. In DNA form, the CDR3 reads TGCAGCGTTGGCCGCCGGGACAGGGGTGATGAGCAGTACTTC. Its protein product is CSVGRRDRGDEQYF.

Only one count was recorded for this clone. V gene TRBV3-1 (or the pseudogene TRBV3-2) combines with J gene TRBJ1-2, with a possible D match to TRBD1 (6 bases). Deletions cut 0 bases from V and 4 bases from J, with 12 bases between. CDR3 length equals 15 residues. From germline, CDR1 is LGHDT and CDR2 YNNKEL (reference sequence). The CDR3 here is CASSQEGTGSYGYTF. CDR3 in DNA: TGTGCCAGCAGCCAAGAAGGAACAGGGTCCTATGGCTACACCTTC.

The chain is built from TRBV6-2 or TRBV6-3 and TRBJ1-1; possible D gene TRBD1, 6 bases. V was clipped by 2 bases and J by 2 bases, with 15 bases between them. The CDR3 is 16 residues long. Germline CDR1 is MNHEY and CDR2 is SVGEGT. CDR3 bases: TGTGCCAGCAGTTACCTTCCGGGGGGCTATAACACTGAAGCTTTCTTT. Its translation is CASSYLPGGYNTEAFF.

The chain is built from TRBV11-3 and TRBJ2-3; D gene ambiguous. The germline gives CDR1 SGHNT, CDR2 YENEEA. Trimming shortened V by 2 bases and J by 2 bases, and 11 bases separated the two germline ends. The CDR3 loop spans 15 amino acids. CDR3 loop: CASSLTSLATDTQYF. CDR3 coding DNA: TGTGCCAGCAGCTTAACATCGTTGGCCACAGATACGCAGTATTTT. Together with reference TRBV11-3 and TRBJ2-3, the CDR3 gives the full variable domain: EAGVVQSPRYKIIEKKQPVAFWCNPISGHNTLYWYLQNLGQGPELLIRYENEEAVDDSQLPKDRFSAERLKGVDSTLKIQPAELGDSAVYLCASSLTSLATDTQYFGPGTRLTVL.

The V and J genes are TRBV10-2 and TRBJ2-7; TRBD2 matches 7 bases. This CDR3 comprises 14 residues. Germline trimming cut 7 bases from V and 0 bases from J; bases unmatched to any gene: 6. Germline values: CDR1 WSHSY, CDR2 SAAADI. CDR3 nucleotides: TGCGCCAGCAAAATCGGGGGGACCTCCTACGAGCAGTACTTC. This encodes CASKIGGTSYEQYF.

This sequence joins TRBV7-3 and TRBJ1-5; 7 nucleotides line up with TRBD1. The CDR3 covers 16 residues. V dropped 5 bases and J dropped 4; count of bases not matched to a gene: 11. Germline-derived CDR1 and CDR2 are SGHTA and FQGTGA. CDR3 coding DNA: TGTGCCAGCAGCCCTTACACAGGGGAGAGAAATCAGCCCCAGCATTTT. Protein sequence: CASSPYTGERNQPQHF. Based on the CDR3 plus reference TRBV7-3 and TRBJ1-5, the full variable domain is GAGVSQTPSNKVTEKGKYVELRCDPISGHTALYWYRQSLGQGPEFLIYFQGTGAADDSGLPNDRFFAVRPEGSVSTLKIQRTERGDSAVYLCASSPYTGERNQPQHFGDGTRLSIL.

The chain uses TRBV3-1 (or the pseudogene TRBV3-2) and TRBJ2-3, with D tentatively TRBD2 (6 bases). V was clipped by 2 bases and J by 5 bases, with 20 bases between them. The germline V gene has CDR1 LGHDT and CDR2 YNNKEL (reference sequence). The CDR3 loop spans 17 amino acids. The CDR3 reads CASSQKYVAGKGDTQYF. The DNA of the CDR3 is TGTGCCAGCAGCCAAAAGTATGTGGCGGGGAAAGGAGATACGCAGTATTTT.